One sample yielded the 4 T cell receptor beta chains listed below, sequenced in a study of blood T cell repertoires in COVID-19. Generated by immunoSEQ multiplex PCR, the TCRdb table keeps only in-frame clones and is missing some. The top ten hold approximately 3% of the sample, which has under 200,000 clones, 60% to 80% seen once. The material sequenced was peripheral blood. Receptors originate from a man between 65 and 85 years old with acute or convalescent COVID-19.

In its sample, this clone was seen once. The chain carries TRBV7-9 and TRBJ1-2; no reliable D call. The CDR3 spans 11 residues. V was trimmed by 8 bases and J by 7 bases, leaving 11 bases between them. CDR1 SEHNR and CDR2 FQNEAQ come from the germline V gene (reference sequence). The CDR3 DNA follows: TGTGCCAGCCGTTCGGGTGCTGGCTACACCTTC. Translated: CASRSGAGYTF. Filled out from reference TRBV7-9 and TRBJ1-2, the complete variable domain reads DTGVSQNPRHKITKRGQNVTFRCDPISEHNRLYWYRQTLGQGPEFLTYFQNEAQLEKSRLLSDRFSAERPKGSFSTLEIQRTEQGDSAMYLCASRSGAGYTFGSGTRLTVV.

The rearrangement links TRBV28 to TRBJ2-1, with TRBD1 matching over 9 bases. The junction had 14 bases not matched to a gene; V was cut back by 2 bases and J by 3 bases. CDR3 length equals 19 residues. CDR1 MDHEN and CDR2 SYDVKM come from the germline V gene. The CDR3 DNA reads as TGTGCCAGCAGTTTACCATACAGGGGGCCGGATAGGGACTACAATGAGCAGTTCTTC. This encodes CASSLPYRGPDRDYNEQFF.

The CDR3: CASSQSTRLAGETQYF. DNA for the CDR3: TGTGCCAGCAGCCAATCAACTCGACTAGCGGGGGAGACCCAGTACTTC. The V gene is TRBV4-2, the J gene TRBJ2-5; 11 nucleotides agree with TRBD2. Per germline, CDR1 LGHNA and CDR2 YNFKEQ. The J segment lost 5 bases and the V segment lost 2 bases, leaving 7 bases of the junction unmatched. This CDR3 is 16 amino acids long.

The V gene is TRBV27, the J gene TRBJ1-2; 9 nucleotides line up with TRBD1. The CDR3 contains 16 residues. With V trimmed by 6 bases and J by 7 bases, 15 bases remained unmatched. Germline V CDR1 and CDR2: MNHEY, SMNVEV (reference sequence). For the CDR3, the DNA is TGTGCCAGCAGAAAGACTACAGGGGGCAGTACGGGTGGCTACACCTTC. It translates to CASRKTTGGSTGGYTF.